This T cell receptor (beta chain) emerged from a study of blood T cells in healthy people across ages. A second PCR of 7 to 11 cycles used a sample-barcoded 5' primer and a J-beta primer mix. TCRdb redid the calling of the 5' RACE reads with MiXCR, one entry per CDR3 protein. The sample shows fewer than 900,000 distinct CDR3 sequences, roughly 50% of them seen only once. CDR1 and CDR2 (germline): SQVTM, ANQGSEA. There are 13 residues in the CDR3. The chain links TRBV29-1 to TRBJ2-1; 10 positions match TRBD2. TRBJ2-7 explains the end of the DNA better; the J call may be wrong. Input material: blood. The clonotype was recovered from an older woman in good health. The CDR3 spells CSVTSGKRGEQYF. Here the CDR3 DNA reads TGCAGCGTTACTAGCGGGAAAAGAGGTGAGCAGTACTTC.